This paragraph covers one TCR beta chain sequence. The CDR3 length is 15 residues. Looked up from germline, CDR1 is SGHRS and CDR2 is YFSETQ. V lost 5 bases to trimming and J lost 2 bases, with 16 bases between them. The sample originates from a study of blood T cell repertoires in COVID-19. The repertoire was sequenced with immunoSEQ multiplex PCR; TCRdb's copy has only in-frame clones and lacks some. The data hold a few hundred thousand clones, with roughly 89% observed a single time. Specimen: peripheral blood. V gene TRBV5-1 combines with J gene TRBJ2-5; TRBD2 is a possible D gene (6 bases). This receptor was obtained from a woman aged 40 to 50 who had recovered from COVID-19. As DNA, the CDR3 is TGCGCCAGCAGTCAGAACCCGGGAGTACAAGAGACCCAGTACTTC. It encodes CASSQNPGVQETQYF.